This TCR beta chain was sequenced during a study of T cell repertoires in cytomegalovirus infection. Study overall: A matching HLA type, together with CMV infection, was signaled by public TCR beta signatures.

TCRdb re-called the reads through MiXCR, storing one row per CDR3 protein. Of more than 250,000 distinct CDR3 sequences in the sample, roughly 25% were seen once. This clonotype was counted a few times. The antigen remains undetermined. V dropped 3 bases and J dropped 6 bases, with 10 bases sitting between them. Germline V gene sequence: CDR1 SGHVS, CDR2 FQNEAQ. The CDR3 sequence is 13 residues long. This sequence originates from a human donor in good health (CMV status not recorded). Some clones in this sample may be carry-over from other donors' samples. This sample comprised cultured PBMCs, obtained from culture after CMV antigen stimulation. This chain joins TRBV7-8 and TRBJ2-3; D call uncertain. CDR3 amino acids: CASSFSTADTQYF. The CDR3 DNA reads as TGTGCCAGCAGCTTTAGCACGGCCGATACGCAGTATTTT.